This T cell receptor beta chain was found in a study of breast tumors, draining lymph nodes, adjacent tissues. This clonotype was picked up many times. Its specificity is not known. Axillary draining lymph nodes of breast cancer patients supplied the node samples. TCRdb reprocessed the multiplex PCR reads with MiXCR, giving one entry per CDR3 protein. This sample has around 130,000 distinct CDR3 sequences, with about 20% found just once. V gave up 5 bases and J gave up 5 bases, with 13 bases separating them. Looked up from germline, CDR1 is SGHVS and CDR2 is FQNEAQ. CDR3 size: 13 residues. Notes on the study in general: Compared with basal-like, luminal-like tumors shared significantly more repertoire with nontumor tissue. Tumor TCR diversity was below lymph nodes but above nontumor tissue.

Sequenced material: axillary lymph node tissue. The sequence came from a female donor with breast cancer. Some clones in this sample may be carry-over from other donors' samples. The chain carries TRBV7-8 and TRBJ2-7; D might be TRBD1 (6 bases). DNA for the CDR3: TGTGCCAGCAGCAGCGACAGGCGGCACGAGCAGTACTTC. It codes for CASSSDRRHEQYF.